A single sample gave rise to the 4 T cell receptor beta chains below, sequenced in a study of PD-1 blockade in classical Hodgkin lymphoma (dated by TCRdb to the early 2020s). This sample's time point label indicates: cycle 4 day 1 (C4D1), after 5 to 7 weeks of nivolumab. Relapse after autologous stem cell transplantation had occurred in all trial patients, and cohorts A, B and C were distinguished by prior brentuximab vedotin exposure. Magnetic negative selection with a Miltenyi CD4+ T cell isolation kit was used to purify CD4+ T cells from thawed PBMCs. Library preparation used the immunoSEQ multiplex PCR assay. The table was pulled from immuneACCESS by TCRdb, which kept in-frame rearrangements only. Such tables lose some clones; where checked, under half of the loss comes from unresolved V genes, and the rest has no known cause. This sample comprises about 32,000 clones, around nine tenths of them detected only once. The ten most abundant clones make up roughly 0.31% of the sample.

The sequenced sample was CD4+ T cells from blood, obtained before the fourth cycle of nivolumab. These receptor sequences come from a human donor with classical Hodgkin lymphoma.

The V and J genes are TRBV28 and TRBJ2-1; D is perhaps TRBD2 (5 bases). The CDR3 has 11 amino acids. Trimming removed 2 bases from V and 12 bases from J, with 8 bases in between. Germline-derived CDR1 and CDR2 are MDHEN and SYDVKM. CDR3 DNA sequence: TGTGCCAGCAGTTTAGGTGGGAGGCAGTTCTTC. This translates into CASSLGGRQFF.

V gene TRBV9 combines with J gene TRBJ2-2, with 9 bases aligning to TRBD2. Germline V gives CDR1 SGDLS, CDR2 YYNGEE. The CDR3 has 14 residues. Losses at the gene ends were 4 bases for V and 9 bases for J; bases not matched to a gene: 7. DNA of the CDR3: TGTGCCAGCAGCCTGACTAGCGGCCTCCGGGAGCTGTTTTTT. This gives the protein CASSLTSGLRELFF. The full variable domain, in which reference TRBV9 and TRBJ2-2 provide the parts outside the CDR3, is DSGVTQTPKHLITATGQRVTLRCSPRSGDLSVYWYQQSLDQGLQFLIQYYNGEERAKGNILERFSAQQFPDLHSELNLSSLELGDSALYFCASSLTSGLRELFFGEGSRLTVL.

This chain joins TRBV29-1 and TRBJ2-6; D tentatively fits TRBD1 or TRBD2 (5 bases each). The V gene lost 3 bases and the J gene lost 1 base, with 7 bases spanning the gap. Germline CDR1 SQVTM, CDR2 ANQGSEA. This CDR3 is built from 14 residues. CDR3 sequence: CSVEGESGANVLTF. Written as DNA, the CDR3 is TGCAGCGTTGAGGGGGAATCTGGGGCCAACGTCCTGACTTTC.

CDR3 amino acids: CASSFSAGQETQYF. The CDR3, as DNA: TGTGCCAGCAGCTTTAGCGCGGGACAAGAGACCCAGTACTTC. V gene TRBV7-2 combines with J gene TRBJ2-5; D is perhaps TRBD2 (6 bases). There are 14 residues in the CDR3. Trimming took off 3 bases at V and 2 bases at J, with 10 bases between the two ends. The germline CDR1 and CDR2 sequences are SGHTA and FQGNSA.